The 17 T cell receptor beta chains reported below all come from one sample, sequenced in a study of T cell responses to AZD1222 COVID-19 vaccine. Sequenced by immunoSEQ multiplex PCR; TCRdb stores in-frame clones only, minus some. The table has roughly 110,000 clones, 92% seen once. This material consisted of peripheral blood, taken 28 days after the second AZD1222 dose. The receptors derive from an adult who received the AZD1222 COVID-19 vaccine.

The chain combines TRBV6-2 or TRBV6-3 with TRBJ1-5; TRBD1 agrees at 9 bases. The junction had 10 bases not matched to a gene; V was cut back by 6 bases and J by 10 bases. The CDR3 is 14 amino acids. The V gene's germline CDR1 is MNHEY and CDR2 SVGEGT. CDR3 in amino acids: CASSGTGPRGPQHF. The DNA for the CDR3 is TGTGCCAGCAGCGGGACAGGGCCTAGGGGACCCCAGCATTTT.

This clone has a single count. CDR3: CASSRGSAYEQYF. In DNA form, the CDR3 reads TGTGCCAGCAGTAGAGGATCCGCCTACGAGCAGTACTTC. V gene TRBV6-5 combines with J gene TRBJ2-7; D gene uncertain. The germline CDR1 and CDR2 sequences are MNHEY and SVGAGI. This CDR3 has 13 residues. V lost 5 bases and J 2 bases, leaving 10 bases between the germline ends.

The J gene is TRBJ1-1, the V gene TRBV2; D gene unclear. V lost 6 bases and J lost 6, with 14 bases in between. The CDR3 loop spans 13 amino acids. Germline V lookup: CDR1 SNHLY, CDR2 FYNNEI. CDR3 nucleotide sequence: TGTGCCAGCAGCGAGGAAATGGGCGCTGAAGCTTTCTTT. Protein: CASSEEMGAEAFF.

The chain employs TRBV10-3 and TRBJ1-3; possibly TRBD1 for D (6 bases). This CDR3 spans 16 amino acids. Germline loops: CDR1 ENHRY, CDR2 SYGVKD. V was pared by 3 bases and J by 4 bases, with 16 bases between. The CDR3 sequence: CAISDGNTGRGNTIYF. The CDR3 DNA reads as TGTGCCATCAGTGACGGTAATACAGGGCGAGGAAACACCATATATTTT.

The rearrangement joins TRBV18 to TRBJ1-1; TRBD1 matches at 7 bases. This CDR3 is 15 amino acids long. Germline CDR1 and CDR2: KGHSH and LQKENI. The V segment lost 3 bases and the J segment 6 bases; nucleotides outside the gene matches: 10. The CDR3 DNA is TGTGCCAGCTCACCCGAGGGGGCGAGGTTTTCTGAAGCTTTCTTT. Translated: CASSPEGARFSEAFF.

The V call is TRBV5-1, the J call TRBJ1-2, with D possibly matching TRBD1 (6 bases). Germline values: CDR1 SGHRS, CDR2 YFSETQ. The V end lost 4 bases, the J end lost 8 bases, and 18 bases lay between the germline ends. This CDR3 is built from 14 residues. For the CDR3, the DNA is TGCGCCAGCAGCCCACCAGACAGGATCGGAGGCTACACCTTC. Translation: CASSPPDRIGGYTF.

The chain is built from TRBV6-5 and TRBJ1-6; maybe TRBD1 (5 bases). The CDR3 has 15 residues. Germline-derived CDR1 and CDR2 are MNHEY and SVGAGI. V dropped 0 bases and J dropped 7 bases, with 10 bases sitting between them. CDR3 region: CASSYSGGGNSPLHF. The CDR3 DNA sequence: TGTGCCAGCAGTTACTCGGGGGGAGGGAATTCACCCCTCCACTTT.

The gene calls are TRBV10-3 and TRBJ2-2; D may be TRBD1 or TRBD2 (7 bases each). CDR1 ENHRY and CDR2 SYGVKD come from the germline V gene. This CDR3 is 17 amino acids long. The V gene lost 6 bases and the J gene lost 0 bases, with 17 bases spanning the gap. CDR3 residues: CAIRGGTDVANTGELFF. CDR3 in DNA: TGTGCCATCAGGGGAGGGACAGACGTCGCGAACACCGGGGAGCTGTTTTTT.

The chain has TRBV4-1 and TRBJ2-2; D unresolved. Trimming cost V 0 bases and J 5 bases, with 10 bases left between them. This CDR3 is 15 amino acids long. The germline gives CDR1 MGHRA, CDR2 YSYEKL. CDR3 coding DNA: TGCGCCAGCAGCCAAGAGTTATGGGTTACCGGGGAGCTGTTTTTT. This translates into CASSQELWVTGELFF.

The CDR3, as DNA: TGTGCCAGCAGAACTTCCGGGACGACAAACACCGGGGAGCTGTTTTTT. Translating gives CASRTSGTTNTGELFF. The rearrangement joins TRBV27 to TRBJ2-2, with D tentatively TRBD1 or TRBD2 (5 bases each). The CDR3 is made up of 16 amino acids. The V gene lost 6 bases and the J gene lost 2 bases, with 16 bases spanning the gap. The germline CDR1 and CDR2 sequences are MNHEY and SMNVEV (reference sequence).

The V call is TRBV28, the J call TRBJ2-1; unclear D gene. The germline V and J ends were trimmed by 3 bases and 2 bases, with 5 bases remaining between them. The length of the CDR3 is 13 residues. The germline V gene has CDR1 MDHEN and CDR2 SYDVKM. The CDR3 DNA reads TGTGCCAGCAGTTTCCCCACCTACAATGAGCAGTTCTTC. This codes for CASSFPTYNEQFF. Full variable domain (outside the CDR3, taken from reference TRBV28 and TRBJ2-1): DVKVTQSSRYLVKRTGEKVFLECVQDMDHENMFWYRQDPGLGLRLIYFSYDVKMKEKGDIPEGYSVSREKKERFSLILESASTNQTSMYLCASSFPTYNEQFFGPGTRLTVL.

The rearrangement links TRBV6-5 to TRBJ2-7; weak D call: TRBD1 (6 bases). CDR1 is MNHEY, CDR2 SVGAGI, per germline. CDR3 length: 13 residues. V shed 4 bases and J shed 3 bases, with 10 bases lying between them. CDR3 bases: TGTGCCAGCAGTTCTACAGGGCTCTACGAGCAGTACTTC. Its protein product is CASSSTGLYEQYF.

A single count supports this clone. The chain uses TRBV2 and TRBJ1-2; 7 bases are a match to TRBD1. CDR3 length: 14 amino acids. Germline V gene lookup returns CDR1 SNHLY and CDR2 FYNNEI. The V segment lost 5 bases and the J segment 4 bases; nucleotides outside the gene matches: 7. CDR3 nucleotide sequence: TGTGCCAGCAGTCCCGGGACAGTGCTCTATGGCTACACCTTC. Amino acid sequence: CASSPGTVLYGYTF. Drawing the rest from reference TRBV2 and TRBJ1-2, the complete variable domain is EPEVTQTPSHQVTQMGQEVILRCVPISNHLYFYWYRQILGQKVEFLVSFYNNEISEKSEIFDDQFSVERPDGSNFTLKIRSTKLEDSAMYFCASSPGTVLYGYTFGSGTRLTVV.

This clone was observed a few times. J is TRBJ1-5 and V is TRBV28, with D possibly being TRBD1 (6 bases). The germline V gene has CDR1 MDHEN and CDR2 SYDVKM. The ends were cut back, 6 bases at V and 7 bases at J, with 13 bases in the middle. This CDR3 comprises 13 residues. CDR3 sequence reads: CASSPTGFQPQHF. CDR3 nucleotides: TGTGCCAGCAGCCCCACAGGGTTCCAGCCCCAGCATTTT. The variable domain in full, completed from reference TRBV28 and TRBJ1-5, reads DVKVTQSSRYLVKRTGEKVFLECVQDMDHENMFWYRQDPGLGLRLIYFSYDVKMKEKGDIPEGYSVSREKKERFSLILESASTNQTSMYLCASSPTGFQPQHFGDGTRLSIL.

V and J are TRBV4-2 and TRBJ1-2; 7 bases fit TRBD1. The CDR3 has 16 residues. The junction had 4 bases not matched to a gene; V was cut back by 0 bases and J by 0 bases. CDR1 is LGHNA, CDR2 YNFKEQ, per germline. CDR3 residues: CASSQEGTAANYGYTF. As DNA, the CDR3 is TGTGCCAGCAGCCAAGAGGGGACAGCAGCTAACTATGGCTACACCTTC.

This chain connects TRBV6-5 to TRBJ2-1, with D unresolved. The V end lost 0 bases, the J end lost 7 bases, and 7 bases lay between the germline ends. Germline V gene lookup returns CDR1 MNHEY and CDR2 SVGAGI. This CDR3 comprises 13 residues. CDR3 sequence reads: CASSYSPLNEQFF. As DNA, the CDR3 is TGTGCCAGCAGTTACTCCCCTCTGAATGAGCAGTTCTTC.

This chain links TRBV4-3 with TRBJ1-6; no firm D call. Trimming took 0 bases from V and 0 from J, leaving 12 bases between them. CDR1 LGHNA and CDR2 YSLEER come from the germline V gene. The CDR3 covers 18 residues. The CDR3 DNA reads TGCGCCAGCAGCCAAGATCTGCCAGGCGGCTCCTATAATTCACCCCTCCACTTT. Its translation: CASSQDLPGGSYNSPLHF.